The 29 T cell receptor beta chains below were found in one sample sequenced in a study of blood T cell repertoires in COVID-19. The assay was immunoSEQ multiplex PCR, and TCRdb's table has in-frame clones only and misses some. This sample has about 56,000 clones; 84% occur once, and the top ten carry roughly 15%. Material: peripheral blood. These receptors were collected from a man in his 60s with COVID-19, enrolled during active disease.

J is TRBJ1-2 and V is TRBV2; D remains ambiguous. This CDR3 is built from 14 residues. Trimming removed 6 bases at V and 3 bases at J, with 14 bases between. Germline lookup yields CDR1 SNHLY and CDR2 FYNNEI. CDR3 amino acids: CASSLTSYDYGYTF. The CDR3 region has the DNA TGTGCCAGCAGCCTGACATCTTATGACTATGGCTACACCTTC.

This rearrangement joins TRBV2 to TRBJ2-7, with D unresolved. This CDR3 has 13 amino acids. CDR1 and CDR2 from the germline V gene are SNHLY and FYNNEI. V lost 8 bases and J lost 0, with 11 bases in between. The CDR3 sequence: CASGGVSSYEQYF. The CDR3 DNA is TGTGCCAGCGGTGGCGTGAGCTCCTACGAGCAGTACTTC.

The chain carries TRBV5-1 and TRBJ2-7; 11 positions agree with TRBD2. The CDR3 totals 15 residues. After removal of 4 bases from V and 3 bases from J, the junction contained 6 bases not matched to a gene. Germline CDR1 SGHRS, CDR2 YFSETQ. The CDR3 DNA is TGCGCCAGCAGCCCTCGACTAGCGGGACACTACGAGCAGTACTTC. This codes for CASSPRLAGHYEQYF.

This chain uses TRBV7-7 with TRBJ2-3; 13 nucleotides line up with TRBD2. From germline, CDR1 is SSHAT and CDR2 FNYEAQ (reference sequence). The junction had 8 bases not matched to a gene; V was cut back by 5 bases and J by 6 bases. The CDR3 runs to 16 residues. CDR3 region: CASSQGLAGSLDTQYF. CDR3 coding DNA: TGTGCCAGCAGCCAGGGACTAGCGGGGTCGCTGGATACGCAGTATTTT.

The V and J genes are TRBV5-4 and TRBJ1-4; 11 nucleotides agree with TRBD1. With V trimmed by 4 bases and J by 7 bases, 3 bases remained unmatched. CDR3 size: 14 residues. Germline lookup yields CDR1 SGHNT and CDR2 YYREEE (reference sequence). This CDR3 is CASSGGTGGEKLFF. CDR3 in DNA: TGTGCCAGCAGCGGCGGGACAGGGGGTGAAAAACTGTTTTTT.

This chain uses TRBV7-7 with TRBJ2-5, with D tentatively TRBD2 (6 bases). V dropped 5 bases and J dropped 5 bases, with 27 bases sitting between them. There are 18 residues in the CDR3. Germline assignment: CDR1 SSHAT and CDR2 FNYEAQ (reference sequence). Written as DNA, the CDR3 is TGTGCCAGCAGCCCCCCCAGGAGGGTCCACTGTCCTGGGGAGACCCAGTACTTC. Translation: CASSPPRRVHCPGETQYF. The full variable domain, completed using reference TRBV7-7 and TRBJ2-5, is GAGVSQSPRYKVTKRGQDVTLRCDPISSHATLYWYQQALGQGPEFLTYFNYEAQPDKSGLPSDRFSAERPEGSISTLTIQRTEQRDSAMYRCASSPPRRVHCPGETQYFGPGTRLLVL.

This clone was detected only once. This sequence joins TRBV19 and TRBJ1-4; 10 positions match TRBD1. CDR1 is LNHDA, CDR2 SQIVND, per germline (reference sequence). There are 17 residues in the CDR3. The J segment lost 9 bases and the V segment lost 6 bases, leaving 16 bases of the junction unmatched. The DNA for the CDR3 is TGTGCCAGTAGCCCTACTGCCCGGGACAGGGGAAACAAAAAACTGTTTTTT. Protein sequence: CASSPTARDRGNKKLFF.

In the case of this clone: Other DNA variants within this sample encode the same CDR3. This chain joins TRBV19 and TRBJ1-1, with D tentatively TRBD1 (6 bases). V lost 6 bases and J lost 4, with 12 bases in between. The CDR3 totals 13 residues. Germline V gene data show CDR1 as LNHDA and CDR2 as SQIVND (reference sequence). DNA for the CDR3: TGTGCCAGTAGCATAACAGGGCTCACTGAAGCTTTCTTT. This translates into CASSITGLTEAFF.

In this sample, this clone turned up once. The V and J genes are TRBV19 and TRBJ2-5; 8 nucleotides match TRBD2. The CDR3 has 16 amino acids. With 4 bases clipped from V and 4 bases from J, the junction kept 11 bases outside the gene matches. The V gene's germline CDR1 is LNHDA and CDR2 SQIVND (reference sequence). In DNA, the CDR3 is TGTGCCAGTAGTACCCAAGCGGGAGTGGGTTTAGAGACCCAGTACTTC. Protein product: CASSTQAGVGLETQYF.

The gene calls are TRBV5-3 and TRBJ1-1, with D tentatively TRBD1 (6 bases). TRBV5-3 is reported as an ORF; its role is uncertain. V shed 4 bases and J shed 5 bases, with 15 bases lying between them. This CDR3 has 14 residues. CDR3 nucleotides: TGTGCCAGAAGCACAGCCCAGGGGTTGACTGAAGCTTTCTTT. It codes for CARSTAQGLTEAFF.

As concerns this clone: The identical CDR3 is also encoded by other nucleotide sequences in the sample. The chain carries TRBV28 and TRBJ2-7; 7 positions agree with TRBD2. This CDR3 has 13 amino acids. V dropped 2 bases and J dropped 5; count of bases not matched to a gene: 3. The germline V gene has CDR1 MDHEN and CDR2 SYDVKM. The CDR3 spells CASSLAGVHEQYF. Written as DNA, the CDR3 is TGTGCCAGCAGTTTAGCGGGGGTTCACGAGCAGTACTTC.

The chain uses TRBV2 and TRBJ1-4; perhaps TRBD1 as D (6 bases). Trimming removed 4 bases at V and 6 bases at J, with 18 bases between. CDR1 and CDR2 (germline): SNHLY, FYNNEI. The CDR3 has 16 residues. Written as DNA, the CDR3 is TGTGCCAGCAGTGCCTACCTCAGGGGATTACATGAAAAACTGTTTTTT. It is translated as CASSAYLRGLHEKLFF.

CDR3 sequence: CASSRHTLLGQGNGYTF. The CDR3 bases are TGTGCCAGCAGTCGCCACACTCTACTGGGACAGGGGAATGGCTACACCTTC. The rearrangement uses TRBV6-6 and TRBJ1-2, with 10 bases lining up with TRBD1. There are 17 residues in the CDR3. The J segment lost 6 bases and the V segment lost 5 bases, leaving 15 bases of the junction unmatched. The germline V gene encodes CDR1 MNHNY and CDR2 SVGAGI (reference sequence).

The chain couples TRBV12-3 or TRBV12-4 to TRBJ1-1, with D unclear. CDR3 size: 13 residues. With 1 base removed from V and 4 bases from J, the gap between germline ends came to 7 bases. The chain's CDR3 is CASSLVSGTEAFF. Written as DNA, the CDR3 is TGTGCCAGCAGTTTAGTTAGTGGCACTGAAGCTTTCTTT.

DNA of the CDR3: TGTGCCAGCAGTGTCATCGGGGAGCAGTTCTTC. Its translation is CASSVIGEQFF. The gene calls are TRBV2 and TRBJ2-1; D not certain. Trimming removed 4 bases from V and 10 bases from J, with 8 bases in between. Germline lookup yields CDR1 SNHLY and CDR2 FYNNEI. This CDR3 contains 11 residues.

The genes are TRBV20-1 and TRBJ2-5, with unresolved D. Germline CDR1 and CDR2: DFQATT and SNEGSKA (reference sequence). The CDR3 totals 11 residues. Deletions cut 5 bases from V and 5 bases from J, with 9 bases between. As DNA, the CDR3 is TGCAGTGCTGAGAGATGGGAGACCCAGTACTTC. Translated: CSAERWETQYF.

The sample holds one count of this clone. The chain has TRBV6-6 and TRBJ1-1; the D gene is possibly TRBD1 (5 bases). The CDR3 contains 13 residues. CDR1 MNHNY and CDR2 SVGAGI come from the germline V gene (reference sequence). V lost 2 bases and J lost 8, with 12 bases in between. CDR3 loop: CASSYTPGKEAFF. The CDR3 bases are TGTGCCAGCAGTTACACCCCAGGGAAGGAAGCTTTCTTT.

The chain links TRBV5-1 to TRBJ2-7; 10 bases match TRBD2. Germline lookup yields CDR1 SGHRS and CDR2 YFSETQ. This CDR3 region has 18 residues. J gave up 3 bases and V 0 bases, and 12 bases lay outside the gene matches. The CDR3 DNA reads TGCGCCAGCAGCTTGGGGGCAACAGGACTAGCGGTAGTCTACGAGCAGTACTTC. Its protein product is CASSLGATGLAVVYEQYF.

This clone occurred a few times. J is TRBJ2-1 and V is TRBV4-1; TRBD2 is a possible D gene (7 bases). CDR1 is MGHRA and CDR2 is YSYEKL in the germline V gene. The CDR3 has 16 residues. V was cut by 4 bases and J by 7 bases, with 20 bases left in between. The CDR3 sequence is CASSPRDEGGRNEQFF. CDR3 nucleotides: TGCGCCAGCAGCCCTAGGGATGAGGGGGGGAGGAATGAGCAGTTCTTC.

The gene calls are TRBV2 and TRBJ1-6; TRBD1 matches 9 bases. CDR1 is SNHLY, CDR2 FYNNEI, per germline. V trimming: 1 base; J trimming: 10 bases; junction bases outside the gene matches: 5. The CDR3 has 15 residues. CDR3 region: CASSEEGQGRSPLHF. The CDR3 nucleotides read TGTGCCAGCAGTGAAGAGGGACAGGGAAGGTCACCCCTCCACTTT.

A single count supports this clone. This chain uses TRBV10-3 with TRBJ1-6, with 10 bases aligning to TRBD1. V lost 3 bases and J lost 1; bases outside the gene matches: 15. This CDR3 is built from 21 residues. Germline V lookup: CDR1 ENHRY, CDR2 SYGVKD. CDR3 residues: CAISELKPGQGLYSYNSPLHF. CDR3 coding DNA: TGTGCCATCAGTGAACTAAAACCGGGACAGGGGCTATATTCCTATAATTCACCCCTCCACTTT.

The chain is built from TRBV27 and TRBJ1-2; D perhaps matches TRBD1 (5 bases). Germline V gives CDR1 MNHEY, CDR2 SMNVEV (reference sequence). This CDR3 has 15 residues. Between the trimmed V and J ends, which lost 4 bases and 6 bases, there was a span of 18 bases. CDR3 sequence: CASSSAARGGDGYTF. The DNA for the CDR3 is TGTGCCAGCAGTTCCGCCGCTAGGGGAGGAGATGGCTACACCTTC.

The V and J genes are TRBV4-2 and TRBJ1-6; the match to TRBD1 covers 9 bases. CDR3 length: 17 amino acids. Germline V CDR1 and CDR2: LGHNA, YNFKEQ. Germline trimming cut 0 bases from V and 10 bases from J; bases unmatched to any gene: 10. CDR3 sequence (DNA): TGTGCCAGCAGCCAAGATCTAGGGACAGGGAACGGATCACCCCTCCACTTT. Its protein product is CASSQDLGTGNGSPLHF.

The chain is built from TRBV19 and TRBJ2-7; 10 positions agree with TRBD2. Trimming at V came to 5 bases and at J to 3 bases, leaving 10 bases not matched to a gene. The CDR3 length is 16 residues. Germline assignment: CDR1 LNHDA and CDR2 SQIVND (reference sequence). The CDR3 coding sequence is TGTGCCAGTAGTGGAACGAGCGGGAGGGGAGGCTACGAGCAGTACTTC. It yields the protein CASSGTSGRGGYEQYF.

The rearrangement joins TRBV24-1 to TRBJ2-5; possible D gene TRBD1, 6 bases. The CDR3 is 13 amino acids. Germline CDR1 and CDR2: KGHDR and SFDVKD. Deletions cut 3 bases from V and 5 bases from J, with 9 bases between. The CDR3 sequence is CATSDTGPETQYF. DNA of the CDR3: TGTGCCACCAGTGATACAGGGCCCGAGACCCAGTACTTC.

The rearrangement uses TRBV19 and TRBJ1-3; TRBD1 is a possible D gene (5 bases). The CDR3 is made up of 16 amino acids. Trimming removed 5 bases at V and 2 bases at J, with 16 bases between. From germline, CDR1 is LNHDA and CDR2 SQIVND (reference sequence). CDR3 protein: CASSFDSPPTGNTIYF. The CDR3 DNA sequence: TGTGCCAGTAGTTTCGACAGTCCCCCCACTGGAAACACCATATATTTT.

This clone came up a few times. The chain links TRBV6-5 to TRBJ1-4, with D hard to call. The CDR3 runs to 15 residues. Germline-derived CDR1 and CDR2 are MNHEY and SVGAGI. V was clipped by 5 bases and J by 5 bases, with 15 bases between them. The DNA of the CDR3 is TGTGCCAGCAGTCCTCTACTGGCAGGAAATGAAAAACTGTTTTTT. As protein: CASSPLLAGNEKLFF.

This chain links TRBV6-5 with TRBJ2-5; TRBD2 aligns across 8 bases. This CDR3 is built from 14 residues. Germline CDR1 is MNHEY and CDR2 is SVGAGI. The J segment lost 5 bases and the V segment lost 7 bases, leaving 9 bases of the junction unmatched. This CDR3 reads CASTGAGGGETQYF. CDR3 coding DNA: TGTGCCAGCACAGGCGCGGGGGGCGGGGAGACCCAGTACTTC.

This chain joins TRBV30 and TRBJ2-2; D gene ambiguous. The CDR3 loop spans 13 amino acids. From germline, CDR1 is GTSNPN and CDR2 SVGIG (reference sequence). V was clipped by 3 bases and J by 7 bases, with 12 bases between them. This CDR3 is CAWSGEGGGELFF. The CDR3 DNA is TGTGCCTGGAGCGGAGAAGGTGGCGGGGAGCTGTTTTTT.